The clone carrying this TCR beta chain was detected only a few times. The antigen remains undetermined. TCRdb itself ran the RT-PCR reads through MiXCR, one entry per CDR3 protein. The table includes under 850,000 distinct CDR3 sequences, approximately 18% detected once. The data stem from a study of response to subunit inactivated influenza vaccine. Study results and limitations: The study's authors posited that every seasonal influenza vaccination enlists few new T cells.

V gave up 7 bases and J gave up 1 base, with 10 bases separating them. Germline V gene sequence: CDR1 SQVTM, CDR2 ANQGSEA. The length of the CDR3 is 12 residues. The origin of this receptor is a man aged 50-60 years who received an inactivated influenza vaccine. The V call is TRBV29-1, the J call TRBJ2-5; possible D gene TRBD1, 6 bases. This sample comprised PBMCs from blood, obtained more than 4 days after vaccination. Here the CDR3 DNA reads TGCAGCGGGACAGCTTCCCAAGAGACCCAGTACTTC. Encoded protein: CSGTASQETQYF.